Presented here are 5 T cell receptor beta chains from one specimen sequenced in a study of cytomegalovirus exposure and HLA in healthy donors. The PCR was carried out with 60 Vbeta primers and 13 Jbeta primers. The assay was immunoSEQ multiplex PCR, and TCRdb's table has in-frame clones only and misses some. The table lists about 98,000 clones, roughly 70% of them singletons. Sequenced input: PBMCs. These receptors all come from a man aged 45-60 years in good health and CMV-seronegative.

The chain carries TRBV5-1 and TRBJ2-3; 7 bases map to TRBD1. The germline gives CDR1 SGHRS, CDR2 YFSETQ. The CDR3 consists of 14 residues. V lost 3 bases, J lost 2 bases, and 3 bases stayed unmatched. This CDR3 is CASSSQGYTDTQYF. CDR3 DNA sequence: TGCGCCAGCAGCTCACAGGGGTACACAGATACGCAGTATTTT.

This clone has a handful of counts. The chain employs TRBV19 and TRBJ2-1; D might be TRBD1 (6 bases). The germline CDR1 and CDR2 sequences are LNHDA and SQIVND (reference sequence). V was pared by 5 bases and J by 0 bases, with 17 bases between. CDR3 length: 17 amino acids. The CDR3 DNA reads TGTGCCAGTAGTGTATACTACAGGGAGAGCTCCTACAATGAGCAGTTCTTC. It yields the protein CASSVYYRESSYNEQFF.

The V and J genes are TRBV6-6 and TRBJ2-2; D is possibly TRBD2 (6 bases). Germline V gene sequence: CDR1 MNHNY, CDR2 SVGAGI (reference sequence). This CDR3 comprises 16 residues. The V gene lost 6 bases and the J gene lost 7 bases, with 21 bases spanning the gap. The CDR3 spells CASRADGGTPGGELFF. In DNA, the CDR3 is TGTGCCAGCAGAGCGGACGGAGGGACCCCGGGCGGGGAGCTGTTTTTT.

A few counts support this clone. V is TRBV2 and J is TRBJ2-7; 11 bases line up with TRBD1. CDR3 size: 14 residues. V was clipped by 6 bases and J by 2 bases; unmatched bases: 3. The germline gives CDR1 SNHLY, CDR2 FYNNEI. CDR3: CASRGQGGTYEQYF. The CDR3, as DNA: TGTGCCAGCAGGGGACAGGGGGGCACCTACGAGCAGTACTTC.

The chain has TRBV4-2 and TRBJ1-1; D is unclear. Germline CDR1 LGHNA, CDR2 YNFKEQ. Trimming took off 1 base at V and 1 base at J, with 7 bases between the two ends. The CDR3 sequence is 14 residues long. The CDR3 loop reads CASSQGYRNTEAFF. The CDR3, as DNA: TGTGCCAGCAGCCAAGGTTATAGGAACACTGAAGCTTTCTTT.